This T cell receptor (beta chain) was recovered during a study of blood T cell repertoires in COVID-19. Whole-study context: The United States, Italy and Spain were the sources of the acute and convalescent COVID-19 samples. The analysed material was cDNA or gDNA that came from T cells, B-cell-depleted T cells, or PBMCs.

The germline gives CDR1 SGHAT, CDR2 FQNNGV. Trimming took 1 base from V and 11 from J, leaving 8 bases between them. This CDR3 region has 11 residues. How the authors handled the data: Reference gene primer amplification gave estimated nucleated cell counts. Profiling relied on immunoSEQ multiplex PCR, and the TCRdb table lists in-frame clones only, not all of them. The V and J calls and the clone size are those of that table, but D and trimming were determined from the DNA. The data contain around 400,000 clones, more than 70% of them singletons. Sample: peripheral blood. This TCR was sampled from a man aged 35-49 years with acute or convalescent COVID-19. The rearrangement joins TRBV11-2 to TRBJ1-1, with unresolved D. The CDR3 nucleotides read TGTGCCAGCAGCTTAGTAGTAGATGCTTTCTTT. Protein sequence: CASSLVVDAFF.